This T cell receptor beta chain was identified in a study of CD8+ T cells in alopecia areata. General study results and limits: The study also sequences resident alphabeta T cells of normal skin in scalp samples.

At least ten counts were recorded for this clone. The antigen is unknown. Mouse gene names and germline throughout. The read stops 4 residues short of the end of the CDR3; the missing end is completed from the germline J gene. The sample contains more than one DNA sequence encoding this CDR3. Between the trimmed V and J ends, which lost 6 bases and 6 bases, there was a span of 9 bases. In germline, CDR1 is MSHET, CDR2 SYDVDS. The length of the CDR3 is 12 residues. CD4, CD8alpha, NKG2D, NKG2ACE and other markers were used to sort pooled cutaneous lymph node cells. RNA was isolated and reverse transcribed to cDNA, the sequencing template. Sequencing used immunoSEQ multiplex PCR; TCRdb keeps in-frame clones, though not all of them. The repertoire consists of about 9,000 clones, none detected only once.

The sequenced sample consisted of CD8+ T cells sorted from a lymph node. The chain combines TRBV29 with TRBJ2-1, with D possibly being TRBD1 (6 bases). The clonotype originates from a C3H/HeJ mouse with alopecia areata. The strain is characterized by the MHC haplotype H2-k. The covered CDR3 bases are TGTGCTAGCAGCCCGGACAGTGCT. Protein product: CASSPDSA. Given in full, the CDR3 is CASSPDSAEQFF.